The clone carrying this T cell receptor beta chain occurred a few times. Its target is not known. Each hyperthyroidism patient was newly diagnosed, with under 2 months' duration, and aged 18 to 65. This entry comes from a study of Graves' ophthalmopathy and Graves' hyperthyroidism. Findings and limits, study-wide: In blood appeared most of the expanded thyroid clonotypes whose frequency exceeded 0.001.

Amplification of the TCR beta CDR3 regions used RNA transcripts (as template). In the first round, RT-PCR was carried out with HTBI primers, and a multiplex PCR formed the second round. MiXCR was run by TCRdb on the multiplex PCR reads, yielding one entry per CDR3 protein. The table includes about 590,000 distinct CDR3 sequences, under 40% detected once. This clonotype originated in an adult man with Graves' hyperthyroidism. The specimen sequenced was peripheral blood or thyroid tissue (not recorded which).

The CDR3 here is CASSSVLLAGGFYEQYF. The DNA for the CDR3 is TGTGCCAGCAGTTCCGTCCTACTAGCGGGGGGGTTCTACGAGCAGTACTTC. The chain joins TRBV27 to TRBJ2-7; 13 bases are shared with TRBD2. V lost 4 bases and J lost 3; bases outside the gene matches: 9. The CDR3 sequence is 17 residues long. From germline, CDR1 is MNHEY and CDR2 SMNVEV (reference sequence).